The 5 T cell receptor beta chains below all came from one sample that was sequenced in a study of Graves' ophthalmopathy and Graves' hyperthyroidism. RNA transcripts were the source from which TCR beta CDR3 regions were amplified. HTBI-primed RT-PCR formed the first round, and a multiplex PCR formed the second. One entry per CDR3 protein results from TCRdb running MiXCR on the multiplex PCR reads. The sample carries hundreds of thousands of distinct CDR3 sequences, just over 40% recorded once. The sequenced sample consisted of peripheral blood. These receptors were obtained from an adult man with Graves' ophthalmopathy.

This clonotype was observed at least ten times. The chain recombines TRBV5-1 with TRBJ2-7, with D perhaps assigned TRBD1 or TRBD2 (5 bases each). The CDR3 covers 17 residues. With 0 bases removed from V and 6 bases from J, the gap between germline ends came to 22 bases. The V gene's germline CDR1 is SGHRS and CDR2 YFSETQ. The CDR3 sequence: CASSLDGTTSRFSEQYF. CDR3 DNA sequence: TGCGCCAGCAGCTTGGATGGGACCACCTCCCGGTTCAGCGAGCAGTACTTC.

This clonotype appeared once. The V and J genes are TRBV19 and TRBJ2-5; D might be TRBD1 (5 bases). The CDR3 consists of 15 residues. The germline V gene encodes CDR1 LNHDA and CDR2 SQIVND (reference sequence). V lost 9 bases and J 2 bases, leaving 19 bases between the germline ends. The chain's CDR3 is CASRMGPCGQETQYF. The CDR3 DNA sequence: TGTGCCAGCAGGATGGGGCCATGCGGTCAAGAGACCCAGTACTTC.

The CDR3 region has the DNA TGTGCCAGCAGCCCATATGGGCGGGGCGCTCGAGGGACCCAGTACTTC. Its protein product is CASSPYGRGARGTQYF. The V gene is TRBV7-3, the J gene TRBJ2-5; D is possibly TRBD2 (6 bases). The CDR3 spans 16 residues. CDR1 and CDR2 (germline): SGHTA, FQGTGA. V dropped 5 bases and J dropped 7 bases, with 23 bases sitting between them.

The rearrangement uses TRBV5-1 and TRBJ2-7; a weak D match, TRBD1 (5 bases). CDR3 length: 14 amino acids. Between the trimmed V and J ends, which lost 3 bases and 3 bases, there was a span of 13 bases. The V gene's germline CDR1 is SGHRS and CDR2 YFSETQ. The CDR3 region has the DNA TGCGCCAGCAGCTCGGCGGTAGGGGACTACGAGCAGTACTTC. It encodes CASSSAVGDYEQYF.

This clonotype was found once. A much larger clone lies one base from this, so it may be a read error. This sequence joins TRBV5-6 and TRBJ1-2; TRBD1 might be the D (6 bases). Trimming left V 10 bases short and J 8 bases short, with 21 bases between. Per the germline V gene, CDR1 is SGHDT and CDR2 is YYEEEE. The CDR3 loop spans 13 amino acids. The CDR3 reads CAGTLGGSAGYTF. The CDR3 DNA reads TGTGCCGGCACCTTGGGGGGCAGCGCAGGCTACACCTTC.